This T cell receptor beta chain was documented in a study of blood T cell repertoires in COVID-19. This CDR3 is built from 14 residues. The V end was cut by 1 base, the J end by 5 bases, with 9 bases between. From germline, CDR1 is LGHNA and CDR2 YNFKEQ. Sequenced by immunoSEQ multiplex PCR; TCRdb stores in-frame clones only, minus some. This sample has roughly 250,000 clones, with over 65% found just once. V and J are TRBV4-2 and TRBJ2-1; D may be TRBD1 (6 bases). This receptor was obtained from a woman older than 75 with acute or convalescent COVID-19. Material: peripheral blood. The CDR3 DNA sequence: TGTGCCAGCAGCCAAGTGGGACACGACAATGAGCAGTTCTTC. This codes for CASSQVGHDNEQFF.